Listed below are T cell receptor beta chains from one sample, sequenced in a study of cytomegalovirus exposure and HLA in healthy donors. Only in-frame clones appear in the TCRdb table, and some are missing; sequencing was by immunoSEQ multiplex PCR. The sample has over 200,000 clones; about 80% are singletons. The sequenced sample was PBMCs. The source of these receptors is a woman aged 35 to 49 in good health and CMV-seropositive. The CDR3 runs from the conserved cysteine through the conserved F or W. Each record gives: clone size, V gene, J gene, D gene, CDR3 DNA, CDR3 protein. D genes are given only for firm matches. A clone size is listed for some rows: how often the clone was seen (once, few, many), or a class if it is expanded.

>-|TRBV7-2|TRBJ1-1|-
TGTGCCAGCAGGACACAGGGGAACACTGAAGCTTTCTTT
CASRTQGNTEAFF
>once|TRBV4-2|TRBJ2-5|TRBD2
TGTGCCAGCAGCCAAGTAGCGGGGGGATCCCAAGAGACCCAGTACTTC
CASSQVAGGSQETQYF
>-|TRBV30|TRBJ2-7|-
TGTGCCTGGACAGGGATGGGCGAGCAGTACTTC
CAWTGMGEQYF
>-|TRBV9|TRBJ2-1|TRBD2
TGTGCCAGCAGCGTTGGTCGGACTAGCGGGTCCCGGGGTGAGCAGTTCTTC
CASSVGRTSGSRGEQFF
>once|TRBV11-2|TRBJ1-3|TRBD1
TGTGCCAGCAGCGTAGGGGGCTACTCTGGAAACACCATATATTTT
CASSVGGYSGNTIYF
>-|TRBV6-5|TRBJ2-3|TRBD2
TGTGCCAGCAGTTACTCGAAAGGGACTACCCCAGATACGCAGTATTTT
CASSYSKGTTPDTQYF
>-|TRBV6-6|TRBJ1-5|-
TGTGCCAGCAGTTACCAGTCGGGGGTGGGGAGGGCCCAGCATTTT
CASSYQSGVGRAQHF
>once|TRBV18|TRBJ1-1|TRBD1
TGTGCCAGCTCACCATCGACAGGGGCGCACACTGAAGCTTTCTTT
CASSPSTGAHTEAFF
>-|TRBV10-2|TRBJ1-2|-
TGCGCCAGCAGTGAGGAGGGTAGGCCCTATGGCTACACCTTC
CASSEEGRPYGYTF
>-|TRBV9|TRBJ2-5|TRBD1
TGTGCCAGCAGTCGGACAGGGCTTCAAGAGACCCAGTACTTC
CASSRTGLQETQYF
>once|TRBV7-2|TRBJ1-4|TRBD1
TGTGCCAGCAGCTTAAATGGACCCGGGACAGGGGGAGGGGAAAAACTGTTTTTT
CASSLNGPGTGGGEKLFF
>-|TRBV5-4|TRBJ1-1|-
TGTGCCAGCAGCTTTGGGGGGGGCGGGCCCACTGAAGCTTTCTTT
CASSFGGGGPTEAFF
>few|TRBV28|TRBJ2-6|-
TGTGCCAGCAAGCCTGGGGCCAACGTCCTGACTTTC
CASKPGANVLTF
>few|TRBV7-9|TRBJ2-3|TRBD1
TGTGCCAGCAGCCTAACAGGGGGCAGAGATACGCAGTATTTT
CASSLTGGRDTQYF
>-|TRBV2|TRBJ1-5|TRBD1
TGTGCCAGCATGGGACAGGGCAATCAGCCCCAGCATTTT
CASMGQGNQPQHF
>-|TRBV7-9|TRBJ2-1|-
TGTGCCAGCAGCCGCCTGAGCCAGGGCAATGAGCAGTTCTTC
CASSRLSQGNEQFF
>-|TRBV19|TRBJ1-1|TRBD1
TGTGCCAGTAGTAATCAGGGGGCGAACACTGAAGCTTTCTTT
CASSNQGANTEAFF
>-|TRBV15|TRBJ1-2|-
TGTGCCACCAGCAGCTACGTCAATGGCTACACCTTC
CATSSYVNGYTF
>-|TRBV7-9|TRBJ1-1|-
TGTGCCAGCAGCTTAGATGGGGGAGGGAACACTGAAGCTTTCTTT
CASSLDGGGNTEAFF
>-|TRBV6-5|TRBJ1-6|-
TGTGCCAGCAGTTACGGCCTCTCCTATAATTCACCCCTCCACTTT
CASSYGLSYNSPLHF
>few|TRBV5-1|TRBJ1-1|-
TGCGCCAGCAGCTATGGTTATGGAGCCACTGAAGCTTTCTTT
CASSYGYGATEAFF
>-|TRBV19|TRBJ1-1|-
TGTGCCAGTAGTATACAGGGGACAGCTTTCTTT
CASSIQGTAFF
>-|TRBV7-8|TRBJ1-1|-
TGTGCCAGCAGCTTAGCGCTTTCAGAGTGGAGGGAAGCTTTCTTT
CASSLALSEWREAFF
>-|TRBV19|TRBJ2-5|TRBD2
TGTGCCAGTAGTACCGGGACTACAGAGACCCAGTACTTC
CASSTGTTETQYF
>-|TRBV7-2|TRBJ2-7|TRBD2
TGTGCCAGCAGCTTATCGCCAACTAGCGGGACCCTATACGAGCAGTACTTC
CASSLSPTSGTLYEQYF
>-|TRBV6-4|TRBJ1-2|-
TGTGCCAGCAGTGACGAGGTGGGCTATGGCTACACCTTC
CASSDEVGYGYTF
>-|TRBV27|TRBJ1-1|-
TGTGCCAGCAGGGACAGCCTCCCGAACACTGAAGCTTTCTTT
CASRDSLPNTEAFF
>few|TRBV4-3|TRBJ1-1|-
TGCGCCAGCAGCCAAGATACAGCACGAAACACTGAAGCTTTCTTT
CASSQDTARNTEAFF
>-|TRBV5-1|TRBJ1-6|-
TGCGCCAGCAGCCTGTCGGCGTCAGGGGCTAATTCACCCCTCCACTTT
CASSLSASGANSPLHF
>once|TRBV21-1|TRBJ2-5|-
TGTGCCAGCAGCAAAGTGGCGGATCCATCCCAAGAGACCCAGTACTTC
CASSKVADPSQETQYF